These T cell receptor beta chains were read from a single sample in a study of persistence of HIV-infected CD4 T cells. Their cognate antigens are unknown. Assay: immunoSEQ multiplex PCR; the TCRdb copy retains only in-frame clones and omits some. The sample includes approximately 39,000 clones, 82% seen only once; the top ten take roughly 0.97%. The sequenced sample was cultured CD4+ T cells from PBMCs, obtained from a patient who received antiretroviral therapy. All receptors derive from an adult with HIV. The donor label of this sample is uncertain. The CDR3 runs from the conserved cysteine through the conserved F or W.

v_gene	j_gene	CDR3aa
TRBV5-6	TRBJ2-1	CASSLAGHNEQFF
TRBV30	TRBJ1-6	CAWSVHAAIESPLHF
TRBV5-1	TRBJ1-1	CASSWGQETEAFF
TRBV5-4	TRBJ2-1	CASSLGGGGSSYNEQFF
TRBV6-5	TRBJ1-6	CASSSAAGVNSPLHF
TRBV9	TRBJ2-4	CASSVAGGNIQYF
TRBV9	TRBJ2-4	CASSRGDRNNIQYF
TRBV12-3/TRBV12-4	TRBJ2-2	CASSLWAGELFF
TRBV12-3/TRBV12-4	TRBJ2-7	CASSVNAYEQYF
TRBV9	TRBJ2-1	CASSVGGAFNEQFF
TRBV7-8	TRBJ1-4	CASTPRGPREKLFF
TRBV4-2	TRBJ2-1	CASSQVGDRNEQFF
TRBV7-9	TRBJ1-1	CASSRRDTEAFF
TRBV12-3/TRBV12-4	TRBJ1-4	CASSSGGWKLFF
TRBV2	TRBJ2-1	CASSWDTSSYNEQFF
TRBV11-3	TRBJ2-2	CASSRRAGELFF
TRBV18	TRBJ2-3	CASSTTSGTTDTQYF
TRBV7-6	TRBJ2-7	CASSLVGTGVSYEQYF
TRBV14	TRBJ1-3	CASSQPRGSGNTIYF
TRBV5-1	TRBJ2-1	CASRFAGGANNEQFF
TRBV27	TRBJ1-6	CASRPLLGRGNSPLHF
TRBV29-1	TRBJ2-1	CSTPGLATREQFF
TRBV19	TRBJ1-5	CASTVGGTSHQPQHF
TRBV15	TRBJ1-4	CATSRVGATNEKLFF
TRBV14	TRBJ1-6	CASSRDSNSPLHF
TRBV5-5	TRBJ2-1	CASSLGLGARGFPYNEQFF
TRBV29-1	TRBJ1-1	CSAERGEGTEAFF
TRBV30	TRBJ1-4	CAWSLVAQGPFF
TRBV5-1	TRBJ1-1	CASSLAQGGGTEAFF
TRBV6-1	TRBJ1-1	CASSDRGGTEAFF
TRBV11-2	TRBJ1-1	CASSLSLRGQGGTEAFF
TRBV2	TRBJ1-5	CASQGANRNQAQHF
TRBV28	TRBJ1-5	CASSLEVQPQHF
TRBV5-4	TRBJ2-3	CASSLSSSTDTQYF
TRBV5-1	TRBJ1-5	CASSLESGFYQPQHF
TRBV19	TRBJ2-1	CASLRHGPGNEQFF
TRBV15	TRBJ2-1	CATSRDRGSSYNEQFF
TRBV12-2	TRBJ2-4	CASRLVDRGLAKNIQYF
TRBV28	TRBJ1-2	CASSQTAGGYTF
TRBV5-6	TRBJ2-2	CASRPWTARGGELFF
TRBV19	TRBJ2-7	CASSDFRGGSSYEQYF
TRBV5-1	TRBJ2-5	CASSTGGDGETQYF
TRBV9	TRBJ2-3	CASSVSGERTDTQYF
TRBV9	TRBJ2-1	CASSGAGGLQFF
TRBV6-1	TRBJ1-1	CASSERWDRSGEAFF
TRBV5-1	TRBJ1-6	CASSPGQGAQGRNSPLHF
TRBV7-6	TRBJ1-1	CAIPGAFF
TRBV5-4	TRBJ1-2	CASSLTLNDGYTF
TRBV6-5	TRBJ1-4	CAAGAGFNEKLFF
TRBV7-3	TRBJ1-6	CASSLTGVNSPLHF
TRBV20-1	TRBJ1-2	CSASAPGRGRYTF
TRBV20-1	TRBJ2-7	CSAIDRLKQYF
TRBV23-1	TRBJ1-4	CASSQSRGFGARESEEKLFF